Below, 30 T cell receptor beta chains from the same sample are listed, as sequenced in a study of T-cell reconstitution after alpha-beta-depleted transplantation in children. Unique molecular identifiers tagged the TCRbeta library. One entry per CDR3 protein results from TCRdb running MiXCR on the PCR reads. The table records a few hundred thousand distinct CDR3 sequences, around 12% of them present only once. The sequenced sample was PBMCs from the stem cell graft donor, obtained from the stem cell graft. The receptors come from a human donor who donated a stem cell graft to a child with combined immunodeficiency.

This clonotype was observed a few times. This chain links TRBV7-9 with TRBJ2-3; either TRBD1 or TRBD2 may supply D (5 bases each). The length of the CDR3 is 14 residues. Germline-derived CDR1 and CDR2 are SEHNR and FQNEAQ (reference sequence). The germline V and J ends were trimmed by 1 base and 3 bases, with 8 bases remaining between them. The CDR3 DNA reads as TGTGCCAGCAGCTTAGAGGGGAGAACAGATACGCAGTATTTT. This sequence encodes CASSLEGRTDTQYF.

The DNA of the CDR3 is TGTGCCAGCAGCTTACTGGAATTGCATGGCTACACCTTC. It is translated as CASSLLELHGYTF. This rearrangement joins TRBV7-8 to TRBJ1-2, with D unresolved. The CDR3 runs to 13 residues. V was clipped by 2 bases and J by 6 bases, with 10 bases between them. Germline loops: CDR1 SGHVS, CDR2 FQNEAQ.

In its sample, this clonotype was seen many times. The chain links TRBV6-5 to TRBJ2-7; 7 positions agree with TRBD1. The germline gives CDR1 MNHEY, CDR2 SVGAGI. This CDR3 has 15 amino acids. Trimming cost V 2 bases and J 4 bases; bases outside gene matches: 8. This chain's CDR3 is CASSYDRTGSYEQYF. The CDR3 coding sequence is TGTGCCAGCAGTTACGATCGGACAGGCTCATACGAGCAGTACTTC.

This clonotype was recorded many times. A read error may produce the germline difference seen at one junction end. The rearrangement links TRBV10-2 to TRBJ2-3; D gene uncertain. The CDR3 spans 14 residues. CDR1 WSHSY and CDR2 SAAADI come from the germline V gene. The CDR3 DNA is TGCGCCAGCACTGAGTACCTTAGCACAGATACGCAGTATTTT. This encodes CASTEYLSTDTQYF.

This clonotype occurred many times. This chain joins TRBV9 and TRBJ2-1, with D perhaps matching TRBD1 (6 bases). The V end was cut by 0 bases, the J end by 12 bases, with 10 bases between. Germline V CDR1 and CDR2: SGDLS, YYNGEE. CDR3 length: 12 amino acids. The CDR3 DNA follows: TGTGCCAGCAGCGTAGGGGGGCCCCGGCAGTTCTTC. This codes for CASSVGGPRQFF.

V usage is TRBV4-1 and J usage is TRBJ2-7; TRBD2 matches at 11 bases. Germline V lookup: CDR1 MGHRA, CDR2 YSYEKL. Trimming removed 0 bases from V and 5 bases from J; junction bases left unmatched: 6. The CDR3 length is 16 residues. CDR3 coding DNA: TGCGCCAGCAGCCAAGATTGGGTAGCGGGAGGGGACGAGCAGTACTTC. Amino acid sequence: CASSQDWVAGGDEQYF.

The V gene is TRBV12-5, the J gene TRBJ2-5, with a tentative D call TRBD2 (6 bases). Germline V lookup: CDR1 LGHNT, CDR2 FRNRAP. The CDR3 has 15 amino acids. V gave up 3 bases and J gave up 2 bases, with 13 bases separating them. CDR3 DNA sequence: TGTGCTAGTGGTTTAGGTTTCGGAGGGCAAGAGACCCAGTACTTC. It encodes CASGLGFGGQETQYF.

V and J are TRBV15 and TRBJ1-5; D is unclear. Germline lookup yields CDR1 LNHNV and CDR2 YYDKDF (reference sequence). Trimming shortened V by 0 bases and J by 2 bases, and 8 bases separated the two germline ends. This CDR3 contains 15 residues. CDR3 DNA: TGTGCCACCAGCAGAGATAAAACAGGCAATCAGCCCCAGCATTTT. Amino acids: CATSRDKTGNQPQHF.

This clonotype came up a few times. This rearrangement joins TRBV15 to TRBJ2-7, with TRBD2 identical over 13 bases. The ends lost 1 base at V and 4 bases at J; junction bases unmatched: 1. This CDR3 is 15 amino acids long. Germline CDR1 and CDR2: LNHNV and YYDKDF (reference sequence). CDR3 region: CATSRGTSGSYEQYF. DNA for the CDR3: TGTGCCACCAGCAGAGGGACTAGCGGGAGTTACGAGCAGTACTTC. Full variable domain (remainder filled in from reference TRBV15 and TRBJ2-7): DAMVIQNPRYQVTQFGKPVTLSCSQTLNHNVMYWYQQKSSQAPKLLFHYYDKDFNNEADTPDNFQSRRPNTSFCFLDIRSPGLGDTAMYLCATSRGTSGSYEQYFGPGTRLTVT.

The chain combines TRBV10-3 with TRBJ2-1; TRBD2 matches at 11 bases. This CDR3 is 15 amino acids long. Trimming cost V 5 bases and J 4 bases; bases outside gene matches: 4. Germline V lookup: CDR1 ENHRY, CDR2 SYGVKD. CDR3 nucleotides: TGTGCCATCAGTTCTAGACTAGCGGGGTACAATGAGCAGTTCTTC. Translation gives CAISSRLAGYNEQFF.

The V gene is TRBV12-3 or TRBV12-4, the J gene TRBJ2-5, with 10 bases matching TRBD2. V lost 5 bases and J lost 5; bases outside the gene matches: 5. CDR3 length equals 14 residues. Written as DNA, the CDR3 is TGTGCCAGCAGTGCTAGCGGGGGTTTGGAGACCCAGTACTTC. Translated: CASSASGGLETQYF.

This clonotype appeared many times. The chain carries TRBV7-9 and TRBJ1-2; D uncertain. The CDR3 totals 13 residues. V shed 3 bases and J shed 7 bases, with 12 bases lying between them. Germline-derived CDR1 and CDR2 are SEHNR and FQNEAQ (reference sequence). DNA for the CDR3: TGTGCCAGCAGCTTTCCGGGGTCCGGTGGCTACACCTTC. It yields the protein CASSFPGSGGYTF.

This chain uses TRBV29-1 with TRBJ2-7; weak D call: TRBD1 (7 bases). The CDR3 sequence is 17 residues long. CDR1 is SQVTM and CDR2 is ANQGSEA in the germline V gene. Trimming took 1 base from V and 0 from J, leaving 19 bases between them. The CDR3 region has the DNA TGCAGCGTTGAAGGGGGGGAGGCAGGGGGTCTCTCCTACGAGCAGTACTTC. Amino acid sequence: CSVEGGEAGGLSYEQYF.

This clonotype was counted only a few times. The chain combines TRBV20-1 with TRBJ2-1; TRBD2 is a possible D gene (6 bases). This CDR3 contains 14 residues. V lost 2 bases to trimming and J lost 3 bases, with 11 bases between them. The germline V gene has CDR1 DFQATT and CDR2 SNEGSKA (reference sequence). The CDR3 loop reads CSARRSGRYNEQFF. The CDR3, as DNA: TGCAGTGCTAGAAGAAGCGGGCGCTACAATGAGCAGTTCTTC.

This chain joins TRBV5-1 and TRBJ2-7; 9 nucleotides line up with TRBD2. Germline trimming cut 4 bases from V and 3 bases from J; bases unmatched to any gene: 5. Germline lookup yields CDR1 SGHRS and CDR2 YFSETQ. The CDR3 is 14 amino acids. The DNA for the CDR3 is TGCGCCAGCAGCGCCCTAGCGGGAAACTACGAGCAGTACTTC. This sequence encodes CASSALAGNYEQYF.

The chain combines TRBV12-5 with TRBJ2-1; the D gene is possibly TRBD2 (6 bases). CDR1 is LGHNT and CDR2 is FRNRAP in the germline V gene. The CDR3 consists of 17 residues. V lost 0 bases and J lost 4, with 16 bases in between. CDR3: CASGLVLSGRDYNEQFF. DNA of the CDR3: TGTGCTAGTGGTTTGGTACTTTCGGGGCGGGATTACAATGAGCAGTTCTTC.

At least ten counts were recorded for this clonotype. J is TRBJ1-6 and V is TRBV11-2; D is perhaps TRBD1 (5 bases). CDR3 length equals 14 residues. Germline loops: CDR1 SGHAT, CDR2 FQNNGV. Trimming took off 8 bases at V and 3 bases at J, with 11 bases between the two ends. CDR3 sequence (DNA): TGTGCCAGCTGTCCAGGGCACTATAATTCACCCCTCCACTTT. Translated: CASCPGHYNSPLHF.

This clonotype was counted a few times. The chain recombines TRBV7-8 with TRBJ1-5; D gene ambiguous. Trimming shortened V by 2 bases and J by 7 bases, and 6 bases separated the two germline ends. Germline lookup yields CDR1 SGHVS and CDR2 FQNEAQ. This CDR3 is built from 12 residues. CDR3 loop: CASSLNGQPQHF. In nucleotides, the CDR3 is TGTGCCAGCAGCTTAAATGGGCAGCCCCAGCATTTT.

The chain has TRBV7-6 and TRBJ2-5; D call uncertain. Germline loops: CDR1 SGHVS, CDR2 FNYEAQ. Trimming cost V 2 bases and J 5 bases, with 9 bases left between them. This CDR3 region has 13 residues. This CDR3 reads CASSLNGIETQYF. The CDR3 nucleotides are TGTGCCAGCAGCTTAAACGGAATCGAGACCCAGTACTTC.

The chain uses TRBV20-1 and TRBJ1-3, with TRBD1 matching 10 bases. Germline V CDR1 and CDR2: DFQATT, SNEGSKA (reference sequence). The CDR3 consists of 18 residues. Germline trimming cut 3 bases from V and 0 bases from J; bases unmatched to any gene: 11. Here the CDR3 reads CSARRGDRGAVSGNTIYF. Here the CDR3 DNA reads TGCAGTGCTAGGCGGGGGGACAGGGGCGCCGTCTCTGGAAACACCATATATTTT.

Many counts were recorded for this clonotype. The V gene is TRBV12-3 or TRBV12-4, the J gene TRBJ1-1; D perhaps matches TRBD1 (5 bases). V was cut by 1 base and J by 0 bases, with 6 bases left in between. The CDR3 extends over 14 amino acids. CDR3 nucleotide sequence: TGTGCCAGCAGTTTAGGGACACTGAACACTGAAGCTTTCTTT. Its protein is CASSLGTLNTEAFF.

The DNA of the CDR3 is TGTGCCATCAGTGAGTCGGGACAGGCACTCTATGGCTACACCTTC. Translating it yields CAISESGQALYGYTF. The rearrangement joins TRBV10-3 to TRBJ1-2, with 8 bases aligning to TRBD1. The CDR3 is 15 amino acids. Germline CDR1 and CDR2: ENHRY and SYGVKD. V shed 0 bases, J shed 4 bases, and the junction held 4 bases outside the gene matches.

This rearrangement joins TRBV12-3 or TRBV12-4 to TRBJ2-7; D unresolved. This CDR3 is built from 11 residues. Trimming stripped 3 bases from V and 6 bases from J, with 6 bases between. CDR3 loop: CASSFGIEQYF. The DNA for the CDR3 is TGTGCCAGCAGTTTTGGAATCGAGCAGTACTTC.

A note on this clonotype: Since a much larger clone is just one base distant, this may be a read error. CDR3 in amino acids: CSSSSGNSDTQYF. The DNA for the CDR3 is TGTTCCAGCAGTTCGGGGAACTCAGATACGCAGTATTTT. The chain joins TRBV12-3 or TRBV12-4 to TRBJ2-3, with D possibly TRBD2 on 5 matching bases. This CDR3 region has 13 residues.

The rearrangement links TRBV12-3 or TRBV12-4 to TRBJ2-7; D might be TRBD1 or TRBD2, each matching 6 bases. The CDR3 extends over 15 amino acids. V gave up 3 bases and J gave up 4 bases, with 16 bases separating them. The CDR3 region has the DNA TGTGCCAGCAGTTTCCCCCGGCAGGGGAGGTACGAGCAGTACTTC. The encoded protein is CASSFPRQGRYEQYF.

In its sample, this clonotype was seen many times. V gene TRBV6-2 or TRBV6-3 combines with J gene TRBJ2-7; 8 nucleotides align to TRBD1. The CDR3 has 14 residues. Germline CDR1 MNHEY, CDR2 SVGEGT. V was clipped by 4 bases and J by 3 bases; unmatched bases: 5. CDR3 amino acids: CASSSRTGIYEQYF. As DNA, the CDR3 is TGTGCCAGCAGTTCCCGGACAGGGATCTACGAGCAGTACTTC.

This chain connects TRBV6-2 or TRBV6-3 to TRBJ2-7; D may be TRBD2 (5 bases). V was clipped by 6 bases and J by 4 bases, with 22 bases between them. The CDR3 is 16 residues long. In germline, CDR1 is MNHEY, CDR2 SVGEGT. In DNA form, the CDR3 reads TGTGCCAGCAGGCCCAGCGGAAGGGCCAAAGAGTACGAGCAGTACTTC. Translated: CASRPSGRAKEYEQYF.

This clonotype was observed at least ten times. The gene calls are TRBV12-3 or TRBV12-4 and TRBJ1-1; D gene ambiguous. There are 13 residues in the CDR3. V was pared by 1 base and J by 5 bases, with 8 bases between. In DNA, the CDR3 is TGTGCCAGCAGTTTAGTTACGGGGACTGAAGCTTTCTTT. Translation: CASSLVTGTEAFF.

In its sample, this clonotype was seen a few times. The CDR3 here is CSARGSPARQGNQPQHF. Written as DNA, the CDR3 is TGCAGTGCTAGAGGGTCCCCAGCCAGACAAGGCAATCAGCCCCAGCATTTT. This sequence joins TRBV20-1 and TRBJ1-5; D is uncertain. The CDR3 has 17 amino acids. Germline V lookup: CDR1 DFQATT, CDR2 SNEGSKA (reference sequence). With 1 base removed from V and 2 bases from J, the gap between germline ends came to 18 bases.

V and J are TRBV7-7 and TRBJ1-4; D is undetermined. This CDR3 spans 17 amino acids. Germline V CDR1 and CDR2: SSHAT, FNYEAQ (reference sequence). V was shortened by 1 base and J by 5 bases, with 17 bases between the two germline ends. The CDR3 DNA reads as TGTGCCAGCAGCTTAGTTGAGTGCGGCGTTGTAAATGAAAAACTGTTTTTT. Its protein product is CASSLVECGVVNEKLFF.